The 10 T cell receptor beta chains listed next were all sequenced from one sample in a study of human T cells and chemical hapten exposure. As for time point: patch test 3, about 24 weeks after DPC sensitization. Treatment given: therapeutic diphenylcyclopropenone sensitization with weekly scalp DPC. TCRdb independently ran MiXCR on the RACE reads; one entry per CDR3 protein. The sample shows approximately 97,000 distinct CDR3 sequences, roughly a quarter of them seen only once. The sequencing used whole blood, collected in connection with sensitization to the hapten diphenylcyclopropenone (DPC). The receptors originated from a man aged 40-49 years with alopecia areata. Some clones in this sample may be carry-over from other donors' samples.

In nucleotides, the CDR3 is TGTGCCAGCAGCCACGGCGGTGATGAGCAGTTCTTC. Its protein is CASSHGGDEQFF. V and J are TRBV3-1 and TRBJ2-1; no clear D. CDR1 is LGHDT, CDR2 YNNKEL, per germline (reference sequence). The CDR3 spans 12 residues. The V and J ends lost 3 bases and 8 bases respectively, with 8 bases between them.

This chain connects TRBV6-5 to TRBJ2-1, with D hard to call. The V end was cut by 6 bases, the J end by 9 bases, with 12 bases between. This CDR3 has 12 residues. Per the germline V gene, CDR1 is MNHEY and CDR2 is SVGAGI. CDR3 DNA: TGTGCCAGCAGGACCCGTGGAGCTGAGCAGTTCTTC. Amino acid sequence: CASRTRGAEQFF.

The V and J genes are TRBV12-3 or TRBV12-4 and TRBJ1-5; 7 positions agree with TRBD1. The CDR3 has 14 residues. V lost 4 bases and J lost 2; bases outside the gene matches: 2. The CDR3 sequence is CASSYQGGNQPQHF. The CDR3 DNA reads as TGTGCCAGCAGTTATCAGGGGGGCAATCAGCCCCAGCATTTT.

This chain connects TRBV4-1 to TRBJ1-4; 10 positions agree with TRBD1. V shed 6 bases and J 3 bases; nucleotides not matched to a gene: 16. This CDR3 has 19 amino acids. Germline lookup yields CDR1 MGHRA and CDR2 YSYEKL. CDR3 in amino acids: CASRQTKMTGGDSNEKLFF. For the CDR3, the DNA is TGCGCCAGCAGACAGACCAAGATGACAGGGGGCGATTCTAATGAAAAACTGTTTTTT.

This clonotype was counted at least ten times. The chain has TRBV11-1 and TRBJ2-7; D remains ambiguous. The CDR3 loop spans 15 amino acids. Trimming left V 6 bases short and J 0 bases short, with 15 bases between. The germline gives CDR1 SGHAT, CDR2 FQDESV (reference sequence). The CDR3 DNA is TGTGCCAGCAGACCCTCCTATGCGGCCTCCTACGAGCAGTACTTC. The encoded protein is CASRPSYAASYEQYF.

This clonotype was seen a few times. The rearrangement uses TRBV6-2 or TRBV6-3 and TRBJ2-7; the match to TRBD1 covers 7 bases. J gave up 0 bases and V 6 bases, and 5 bases lay outside the gene matches. This CDR3 is 14 amino acids long. Germline CDR1 reads MNHEY; CDR2 reads SVGEGT. The DNA of the CDR3 is TGTGCCAGCAGGATCCGGGACAGCTCCTACGAGCAGTACTTC. It translates to CASRIRDSSYEQYF.

The rearrangement links TRBV25-1 to TRBJ2-7; D might be TRBD1 (6 bases). The V and J ends lost 10 bases and 4 bases respectively, with 20 bases between them. Looked up from germline, CDR1 is MGHDK and CDR2 is SYGVNS. This CDR3 spans 14 amino acids. The chain's CDR3 is CATESTGYWYEQYF. For the CDR3, the DNA is TGTGCCACCGAAAGTACAGGGTACTGGTACGAGCAGTACTTC.

CDR3 in amino acids: CASSYRDTGQSQHF. The CDR3 DNA sequence: TGTGCCAGCAGTTACCGAGATACGGGACAGAGCCAGCATTTT. The chain uses TRBV6-2 or TRBV6-3 and TRBJ1-5, with 7 bases identical to TRBD1. Losses at the gene ends were 2 bases for V and 12 bases for J; bases not matched to a gene: 10. The CDR3 is 14 amino acids. Germline CDR1 and CDR2: MNHEY and SVGEGT.

The gene calls are TRBV28 and TRBJ2-7, with 8 positions matching TRBD1. The V gene end was trimmed by 1 base and the J gene end by 7 bases; junction bases not matched to a gene: 15. This CDR3 has 17 residues. CDR1 is MDHEN, CDR2 SYDVKM, per germline. CDR3 sequence (DNA): TGTGCCAGCAGTTTATCGGCTGCAGGGGGCTTAACGGGGGAGCAGTACTTC. Residues: CASSLSAAGGLTGEQYF.

This clonotype has a handful of counts. The CDR3 coding sequence is TGTGCCAGCAGTTTAAGGCCTAGCGGGAGGGTTTATAGCTCCTACAATGAGCAGTTCTTC. This sequence encodes CASSLRPSGRVYSSYNEQFF. The V and J genes are TRBV12-3 or TRBV12-4 and TRBJ2-1; 12 bases match TRBD2. The CDR3 length is 20 residues. J was trimmed by 0 bases and V by 2 bases; bases with no gene match: 11.